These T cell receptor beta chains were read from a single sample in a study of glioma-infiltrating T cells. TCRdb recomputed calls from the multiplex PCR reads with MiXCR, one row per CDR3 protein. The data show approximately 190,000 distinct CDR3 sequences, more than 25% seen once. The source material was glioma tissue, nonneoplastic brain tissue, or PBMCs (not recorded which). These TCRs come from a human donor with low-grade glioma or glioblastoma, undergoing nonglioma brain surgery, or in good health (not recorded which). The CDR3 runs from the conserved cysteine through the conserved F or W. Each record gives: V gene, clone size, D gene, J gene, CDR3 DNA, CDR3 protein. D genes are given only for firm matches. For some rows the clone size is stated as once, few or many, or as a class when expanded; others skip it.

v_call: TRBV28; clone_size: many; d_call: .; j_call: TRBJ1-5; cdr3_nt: TGTGCGAGCCAGGCCGTTCTGGTTTTGCCCCAGCATTTT; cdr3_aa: CASQAVLVLPQHF
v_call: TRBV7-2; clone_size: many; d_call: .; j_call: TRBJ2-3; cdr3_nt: TGTGCCAGCAGCTTAGTACTCGGGACTACAGATACGCAGTATTTT; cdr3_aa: CASSLVLGTTDTQYF
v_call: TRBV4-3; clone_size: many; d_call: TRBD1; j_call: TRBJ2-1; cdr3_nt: TGCGCCAGCAGCCCTTATGGGGACAGGTACAATGAGCAGTTCTTC; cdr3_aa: CASSPYGDRYNEQFF
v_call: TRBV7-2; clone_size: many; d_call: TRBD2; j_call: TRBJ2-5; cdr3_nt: TGTGCCAGCAGCTCACCGGGACTACAAGAGACCCAGTACTTC; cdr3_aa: CASSSPGLQETQYF
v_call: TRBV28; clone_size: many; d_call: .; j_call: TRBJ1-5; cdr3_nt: TGTGCCAGCAGTTTTAGGGGGTTTCAGCCCCAGCATTTT; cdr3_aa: CASSFRGFQPQHF
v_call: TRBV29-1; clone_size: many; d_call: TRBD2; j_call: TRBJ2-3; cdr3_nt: TGCAGCGTTAGGACTAGCGGAACAGATACGCAGTATTTT; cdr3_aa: CSVRTSGTDTQYF
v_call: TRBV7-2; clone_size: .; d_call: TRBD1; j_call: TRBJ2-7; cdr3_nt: TGTGCCAGCAGCTTATACGCGGACAGGAGCTCCTACGAGCAGTACTTC; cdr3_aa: CASSLYADRSSYEQYF
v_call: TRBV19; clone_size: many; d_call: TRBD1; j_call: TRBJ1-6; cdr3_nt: TGTGCGACAGGGGAGCGGTCCTATAATTCACCCCTCCACTTT; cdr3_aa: CATGERSYNSPLHF
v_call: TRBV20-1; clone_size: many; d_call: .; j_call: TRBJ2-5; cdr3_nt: TGCAGTGCCTTCCGGACCGGGACGAAAGAGACCCAGTACTTC; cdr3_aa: CSAFRTGTKETQYF
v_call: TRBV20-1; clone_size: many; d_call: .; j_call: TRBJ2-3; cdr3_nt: TGCAGTGCTAGATCGGCCCTAACGTATACGCAGTATTTT; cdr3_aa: CSARSALTYTQYF
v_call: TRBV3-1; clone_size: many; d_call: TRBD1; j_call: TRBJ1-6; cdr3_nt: TGTGCCAGCAGCCCAGCCCGGGACAGGATGTCACCCCTCCACTTT; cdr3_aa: CASSPARDRMSPLHF
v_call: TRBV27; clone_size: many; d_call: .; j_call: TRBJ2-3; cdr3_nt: TGTGCCAGCAGTTGGGCAGCTAGCACAGATACGCAGTATTTT; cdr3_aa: CASSWAASTDTQYF
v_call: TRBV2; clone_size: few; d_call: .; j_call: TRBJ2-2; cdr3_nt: TGTGCCAGCAGTGAACTAGTACCCCGGACCGGGGAGCTGTTTTTT; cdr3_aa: CASSELVPRTGELFF
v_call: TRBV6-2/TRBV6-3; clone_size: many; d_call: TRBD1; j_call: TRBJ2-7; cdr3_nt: TGTGCCAGCAGTTACCCCCGGGGACAGGCCTACGAGCAGTACTTC; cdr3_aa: CASSYPRGQAYEQYF
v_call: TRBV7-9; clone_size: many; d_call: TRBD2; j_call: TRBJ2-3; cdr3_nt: TGTGCCAGCAGCAGCGGGACGTCCGACGCAGATACGCAGTATTTT; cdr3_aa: CASSSGTSDADTQYF
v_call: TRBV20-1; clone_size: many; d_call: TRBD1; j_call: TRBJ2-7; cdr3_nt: TGCAGTGCTAGACTACAGGGGTACGAGCAGTACTTC; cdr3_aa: CSARLQGYEQYF
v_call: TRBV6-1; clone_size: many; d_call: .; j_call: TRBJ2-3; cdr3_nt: TGTGCCAGCAGATTAGACTATAGGGGTACGCAGTATTTT; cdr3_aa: CASRLDYRGTQYF
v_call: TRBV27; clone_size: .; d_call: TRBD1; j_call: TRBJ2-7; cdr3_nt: TGTGCCAGCTCACCGGACAGGGCCCTCGAGCAGTACTTC; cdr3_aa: CASSPDRALEQYF
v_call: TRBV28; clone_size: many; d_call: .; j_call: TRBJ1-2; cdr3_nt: TGTGCCAGCAGATTCACAGGGTCCCCCTATGGCTACACCTTC; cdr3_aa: CASRFTGSPYGYTF
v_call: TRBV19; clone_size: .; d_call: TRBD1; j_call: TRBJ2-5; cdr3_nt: TGTGCCAGTAGTTTTTCGACAGGGCGAGAGACCCAGTACTTC; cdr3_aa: CASSFSTGRETQYF
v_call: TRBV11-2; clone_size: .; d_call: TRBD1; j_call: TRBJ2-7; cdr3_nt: TGTGCCAGCAGCTTAGGAGGGACAGGGCAGTACTTC; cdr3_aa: CASSLGGTGQYF
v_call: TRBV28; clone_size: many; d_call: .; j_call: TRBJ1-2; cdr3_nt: TGTGCCAGCAGTTTATTAAGCGGGGGACGCGGCTACACCTTC; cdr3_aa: CASSLLSGGRGYTF
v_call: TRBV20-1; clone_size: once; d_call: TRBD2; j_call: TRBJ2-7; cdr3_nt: TGCAGTGCTAGAGATCCCGGACTAGCGGGACAGGGATACGAGCAGTACTTC; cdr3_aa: CSARDPGLAGQGYEQYF
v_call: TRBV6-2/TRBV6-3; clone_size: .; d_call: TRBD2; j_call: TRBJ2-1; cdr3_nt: TGTGCCAGCAGTCGGAGTAGCGGGAGCCAAAATGAGCAGTTCTTC; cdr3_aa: CASSRSSGSQNEQFF
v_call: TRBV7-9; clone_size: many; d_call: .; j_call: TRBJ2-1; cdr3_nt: TGTGCCAGCAGCCCTCCCCGGGACCTCTACAATGAGCAGTTCTTC; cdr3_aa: CASSPPRDLYNEQFF
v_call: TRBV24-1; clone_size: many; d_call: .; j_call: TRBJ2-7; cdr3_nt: TGTGCCACCAGTCCGGCGGGGAGTTCCTACGAGCAGTACTTC; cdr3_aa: CATSPAGSSYEQYF
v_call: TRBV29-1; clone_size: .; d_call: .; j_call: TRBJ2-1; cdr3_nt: TGCAGCGTTGGACGGGGGTTTGATGAGCAGTTCTTC; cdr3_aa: CSVGRGFDEQFF
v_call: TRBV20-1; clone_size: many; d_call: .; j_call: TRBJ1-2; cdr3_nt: TGCAGTGCTAGAGATGGGGCAGGGGTTGGTGGCTACACCTTC; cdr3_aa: CSARDGAGVGGYTF